This TCR beta chain was identified in a study of blood T cell repertoires in COVID-19. V was pared by 7 bases and J by 4 bases, with 17 bases between. Germline-derived CDR1 and CDR2 are SEHNR and FQNEAQ (reference sequence). This CDR3 has 14 residues. Using immunoSEQ multiplex PCR, the repertoire was profiled, and TCRdb retains in-frame clones only, with some absent. This sample has 150,000 to 200,000 clones, with about 86% found just once. This chain connects TRBV7-9 to TRBJ2-7; D might be TRBD2 (6 bases). The source material was peripheral blood. The clonotype originates from a woman older than 75 in a cohort sampled during active or convalescent COVID-19. CDR3: CASMSWEEVYEQYV. The CDR3 DNA is TGTGCCAGCATGAGCTGGGAGGAGGTTTACGAGCAGTACGTC.